The clone carrying this T cell receptor (beta chain) appeared once. The data are from a study of blood T cell repertoires in COVID-19. Repertoires were generated with immunoSEQ multiplex PCR, while TCRdb's copy carries only in-frame clones and drops some. The sample records about 150,000 clones, roughly 80% being singletons. Germline lookup yields CDR1 MNHEY and CDR2 SVGAGI. Trimming cost V 0 bases and J 5 bases, with 13 bases left between them. The CDR3 totals 15 residues. The TCR originated in a human donor with acute or convalescent COVID-19. The donor label of this sample is uncertain. Material: peripheral blood. V gene TRBV6-5 combines with J gene TRBJ2-5; D is perhaps TRBD1 (6 bases). In nucleotides, the CDR3 is TGTGCCAGCAGTTACTCGCCAGGGGAAAGTGAGACCCAGTACTTC. Amino acid sequence: CASSYSPGESETQYF.